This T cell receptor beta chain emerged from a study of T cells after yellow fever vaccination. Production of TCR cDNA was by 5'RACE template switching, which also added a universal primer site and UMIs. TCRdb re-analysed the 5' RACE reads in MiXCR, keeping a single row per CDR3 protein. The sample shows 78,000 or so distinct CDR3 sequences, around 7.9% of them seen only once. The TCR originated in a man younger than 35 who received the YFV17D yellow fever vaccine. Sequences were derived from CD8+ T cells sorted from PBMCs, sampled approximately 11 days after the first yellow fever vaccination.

The CDR3 DNA reads TGTGCCAGCAGACACCTAGGTCCCGGCACAGATACGCAGTATTTT. It yields the protein CASRHLGPGTDTQYF. This chain joins TRBV7-9 and TRBJ2-3; D gene uncertain. V lost 6 bases and J lost 1, with 14 bases in between. Per the germline V gene, CDR1 is SEHNR and CDR2 is FQNEAQ (reference sequence). The CDR3 runs to 15 residues.